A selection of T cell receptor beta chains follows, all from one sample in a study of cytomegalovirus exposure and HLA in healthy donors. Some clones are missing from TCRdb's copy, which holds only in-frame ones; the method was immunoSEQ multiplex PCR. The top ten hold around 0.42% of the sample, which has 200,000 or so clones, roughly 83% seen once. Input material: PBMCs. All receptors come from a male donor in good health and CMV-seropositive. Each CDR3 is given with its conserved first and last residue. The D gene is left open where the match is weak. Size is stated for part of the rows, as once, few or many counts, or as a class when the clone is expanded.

DNA: TGTGCCAGCTCACTTGGACAGGGAAACACTGAAGCTTTCTTT
CDR3: CASSLGQGNTEAFF
J: TRBJ1-1
V: TRBV18
size: .
D: TRBD1

DNA: TGTGCCAGCAGCACGGACAGGTCCCGACGAGGCTCCTACGAGCAGTACTTC
CDR3: CASSTDRSRRGSYEQYF
J: TRBJ2-7
V: TRBV7-2
size: .
D: TRBD1

DNA: TGTGCCAGCAGCGAAGCGGGAGGGCTGATCACCGGGGAGCTGTTTTTT
CDR3: CASSEAGGLITGELFF
J: TRBJ2-2
V: TRBV9
size: few
D: TRBD2

DNA: TGTGCCAGCAGCCCCGGACAGCAAGAGACCCAGTACTTC
CDR3: CASSPGQQETQYF
J: TRBJ2-5
V: TRBV28
size: .
D: .

DNA: TGTGCCATCATGAGTACTAGCGGGGGCTACGAGCAGTACTTC
CDR3: CAIMSTSGGYEQYF
J: TRBJ2-7
V: TRBV10-3
size: .
D: TRBD2

DNA: TGTGCCAGCTCACCAAACAGGGTAGGCTACACCTTC
CDR3: CASSPNRVGYTF
J: TRBJ1-2
V: TRBV18
size: few
D: .

DNA: TGTGCCAGCAGCCCCTCAGGGGGCGTCGATCAGCCCCAGCATTTT
CDR3: CASSPSGGVDQPQHF
J: TRBJ1-5
V: TRBV7-2
size: once
D: TRBD1

DNA: TGTGCCAGCAGCATAGCCACGGGACAGGGTTACTATGGCTACACCTTC
CDR3: CASSIATGQGYYGYTF
J: TRBJ1-2
V: TRBV7-9
size: .
D: TRBD1

DNA: TGTTCCAGCAGCTTAAGTACTAGGCTAGATAACTACGAGCAGTACTTC
CDR3: CSSSLSTRLDNYEQYF
J: TRBJ2-7
V: TRBV7-9
size: few
D: .

DNA: TGTGCCATCAGGCCGACAGGGCTGAACACCGGGGAGCTGTTTTTT
CDR3: CAIRPTGLNTGELFF
J: TRBJ2-2
V: TRBV10-3
size: few
D: TRBD1

DNA: TGCGCCAGCAGCCGGGCCAGAAGTACATTTAGCAATCAGCCCCAGCATTTT
CDR3: CASSRARSTFSNQPQHF
J: TRBJ1-5
V: TRBV4-3
size: .
D: .

DNA: TGTGCCAGCTCACCTGGCGATACGCAGTATTTT
CDR3: CASSPGDTQYF
J: TRBJ2-3
V: TRBV18
size: once
D: .

DNA: TGTGCCAGTAGTATGGGGCGGGGCCCCCCTCGGGACTATGGCTACACCTTC
CDR3: CASSMGRGPPRDYGYTF
J: TRBJ1-2
V: TRBV19
size: once
D: .

DNA: TGTGCCAGCTCACCACCGGGACAGACTCTTTACGAGCAGTACTTC
CDR3: CASSPPGQTLYEQYF
J: TRBJ2-7
V: TRBV18
size: .
D: TRBD1

DNA: TGTGCCAGCAGCCAACAGGCCCCCCCAAACATTCAGTACTTC
CDR3: CASSQQAPPNIQYF
J: TRBJ2-4
V: TRBV27
size: .
D: .

DNA: TGTGCCAGCAGTGCCGGGGGATTTGGGGCCAACGTCCTGACTTTC
CDR3: CASSAGGFGANVLTF
J: TRBJ2-6
V: TRBV27
size: .
D: .

DNA: TGTGCCAGCGGAGTAGACAGCTACAATGAGCAGTTCTTC
CDR3: CASGVDSYNEQFF
J: TRBJ2-1
V: TRBV28
size: .
D: .

DNA: TGTGCCATCTATGAGGGGACTAGCGACTACGAGCAGTACTTC
CDR3: CAIYEGTSDYEQYF
J: TRBJ2-7
V: TRBV10-3
size: once
D: TRBD2

DNA: TGTGCCAGCAGGGACAGGGTGGGAACTACCGGGGAGCTGTTTTTT
CDR3: CASRDRVGTTGELFF
J: TRBJ2-2
V: TRBV2
size: few
D: TRBD1

DNA: TGTGCCAGCAGTTTACGGACCCTACGCGAAACGGGGGAGACCCAGTACTTC
CDR3: CASSLRTLRETGETQYF
J: TRBJ2-5
V: TRBV28
size: .
D: .

DNA: TGTGCCAGCAGCCCCCGGACAGGGGCCATGAACACTGAAGCTTTCTTT
CDR3: CASSPRTGAMNTEAFF
J: TRBJ1-1
V: TRBV5-6
size: once
D: TRBD1

DNA: TGTGCCAGCAGCGGAACAGGGGGTGTCGGGCAGCATTTT
CDR3: CASSGTGGVGQHF
J: TRBJ1-5
V: TRBV6-6
size: .
D: TRBD1

DNA: TGTGCCAGCAGCATCCGGGACAGGGGCATAGATGAGCAGTTCTTC
CDR3: CASSIRDRGIDEQFF
J: TRBJ2-1
V: TRBV9
size: .
D: TRBD1

DNA: TGTGCCATCAGTGACGTTTGGGCAGGGTCTTCTATTCAGCCCCAGCATTTT
CDR3: CAISDVWAGSSIQPQHF
J: TRBJ1-5
V: TRBV10-3
size: .
D: .

DNA: TGTGCCAGCAGCTTAGAACTCTATGGCTACACCTTC
CDR3: CASSLELYGYTF
J: TRBJ1-2
V: TRBV7-9
size: .
D: .

DNA: TGTGCCAGCAGCGGAACAGGGGGAGTCACTGAAGCTTTCTTT
CDR3: CASSGTGGVTEAFF
J: TRBJ1-1
V: TRBV11-2
size: .
D: TRBD1

DNA: TGTGCCAGCAGCTTAGTGGGAGGGGACACAGATACGCAGTATTTT
CDR3: CASSLVGGDTDTQYF
J: TRBJ2-3
V: TRBV7-2
size: few
D: TRBD2

DNA: TGCGCCAGCAGCAGAACAGGGGGCGATGGGGATGAGCAGTTCTTC
CDR3: CASSRTGGDGDEQFF
J: TRBJ2-1
V: TRBV4-1
size: .
D: TRBD1

DNA: TGTGCCAGCAGTTTCCCGCTAGGACAGCCCCAGCATTTT
CDR3: CASSFPLGQPQHF
J: TRBJ1-5
V: TRBV28
size: .
D: .

DNA: TGTGCCAGCAGCTTAAGGGGGACGAGGGGAAAAAACATTCAGTACTTC
CDR3: CASSLRGTRGKNIQYF
J: TRBJ2-4
V: TRBV11-2
size: .
D: .

DNA: TGTGCCAGCACCTTACAGGCCTCCCCCTCCTACGAGCAGTACTTC
CDR3: CASTLQASPSYEQYF
J: TRBJ2-7
V: TRBV6-1
size: few
D: .

DNA: TGCGCCAGCCACACCCGACAGGGGCCCTCCTACGAGCAGTACTTC
CDR3: CASHTRQGPSYEQYF
J: TRBJ2-7
V: TRBV5-1
size: .
D: TRBD1

DNA: TGTGCCAGCAGCTTGGAGGCTAGCAGATACAATGAGCAGTTCTTC
CDR3: CASSLEASRYNEQFF
J: TRBJ2-1
V: TRBV5-5
size: .
D: .

DNA: TGTGCCAGCTCGGGGGGCCGGGGCAATGAGCAGTTCTTC
CDR3: CASSGGRGNEQFF
J: TRBJ2-1
V: TRBV5-6
size: .
D: .

DNA: TGTGCCAGCAGCTTCGGCGGGACCAACACCCTCTCCTACAATGAGCAGTTCTTC
CDR3: CASSFGGTNTLSYNEQFF
J: TRBJ2-1
V: TRBV5-4
size: .
D: .

DNA: TGTGCCAGCAGCTGGACAGGGGGTAACACTGAAGCTTTCTTT
CDR3: CASSWTGGNTEAFF
J: TRBJ1-1
V: TRBV5-4
size: few
D: TRBD1

DNA: TGTGCCAGCAGCGGACAGGGGCGCCCAATGGCCCCAGATACGCAGTATTTT
CDR3: CASSGQGRPMAPDTQYF
J: TRBJ2-3
V: TRBV9
size: .
D: TRBD1

DNA: TGTGCCATCAGTGATACTAGCGTTGAGACCCAGTACTTC
CDR3: CAISDTSVETQYF
J: TRBJ2-5
V: TRBV10-3
size: .
D: TRBD2

DNA: TGTGCCAGCAGCAAACGACAGACCCAAGAGACCCAGTACTTC
CDR3: CASSKRQTQETQYF
J: TRBJ2-5
V: TRBV21-1
size: .
D: .

DNA: TGTGCCAGCTCACCACGGGGACTCGACACCGGGGAGCTGTTTTTT
CDR3: CASSPRGLDTGELFF
J: TRBJ2-2
V: TRBV18
size: .
D: .

DNA: TGTGCCATCAGTGAGTCTAGCGTTTTGTCGGAGACCCAGTACTTC
CDR3: CAISESSVLSETQYF
J: TRBJ2-5
V: TRBV10-3
size: .
D: .